The subject of this entry is one TCR beta chain. Trimming left V 0 bases short and J 3 bases short, with 12 bases between. Germline V gives CDR1 SNHLY, CDR2 FYNNEI. CDR3 length: 15 residues. Clones were sequenced by immunoSEQ multiplex PCR, and TCRdb holds only the in-frame ones, with some missing. The repertoire has roughly 4,200 clones, 79% of them found once; the top ten carry roughly 26%. These data are taken from a study of immune evolution from preneoplasia to lung adenocarcinoma. V usage is TRBV2 and J usage is TRBJ2-7; D may be TRBD1 (6 bases). Sequenced input: FFPE invasive lung adenocarcinoma tissue. This sequence originates from a person between 35 and 65 years old with lung adenocarcinoma. Some clones in this sample may be carry-over from other donors' samples. The CDR3 region is CASSEAGVRGYEQYF. The CDR3 DNA follows: TGTGCCAGCAGTGAAGCGGGGGTCAGGGGCTACGAGCAGTACTTC.